Each of the 26 T cell receptor beta chains below was sequenced from the same sample in a study of blood T cells in healthy people across ages. A second roughly 6 to 12 cycle PCR used barcoded and J-beta primers. A single record per CDR3 protein comes from TCRdb applying MiXCR to the 5' RACE reads. The sample includes about 1.4 million distinct CDR3 sequences, almost 60% of them seen just once. The sample taken for sequencing was blood. These receptors were collected from a man younger than 30 in good health.

J is TRBJ1-1 and V is TRBV29-1, with no clear D. V was cut by 4 bases and J by 0 bases, with 12 bases left in between. The CDR3 is 14 amino acids. CDR1 SQVTM and CDR2 ANQGSEA come from the germline V gene. CDR3 sequence reads: CSVVGRAMNTEAFF. The DNA for the CDR3 is TGCAGCGTTGTAGGGAGGGCTATGAACACTGAAGCTTTCTTT.

V is TRBV20-1 and J is TRBJ2-3, with 14 bases identical to TRBD2. The CDR3 spans 15 residues. Germline assignment: CDR1 DFQATT and CDR2 SNEGSKA (reference sequence). V shed 3 bases and J 6 bases; nucleotides not matched to a gene: 5. CDR3 in amino acids: CSARGRTSGRDTQYF. CDR3 bases: TGCAGTGCTAGGGGCAGGACTAGCGGGAGGGATACGCAGTATTTT.

This sequence joins TRBV7-8 and TRBJ2-4; 9 bases agree with TRBD1. The DNA end favors TRBJ2-7, so the J call may be wrong. The germline V gene has CDR1 SGHVS and CDR2 FQNEAQ. The CDR3 has 16 residues. CDR3 residues: CASSSITGGRSYEQYF. The CDR3 nucleotides read TGTGCCAGCAGCTCGATTACAGGGGGCAGGTCCTACGAGCAGTACTTC.

The V and J genes are TRBV7-2 and TRBJ1-2; weak D call: TRBD1 (5 bases). The CDR3 consists of 12 residues. V was shortened by 2 bases and J by 11 bases, with 12 bases between the two germline ends. The germline CDR1 and CDR2 sequences are SGHTA and FQGNSA. CDR3 loop: CASSLIRGTYTF. DNA of the CDR3: TGTGCCAGCAGCTTAATACGGGGGACTTACACCTTC.

This CDR3 is CASSLTSDSYEQYF. CDR3 nucleotide sequence: TGTGCCAGCAGTCTAACTAGCGATTCCTACGAGCAGTACTTC. The chain links TRBV12-3 or TRBV12-4 to TRBJ2-7; 7 bases are a match to TRBD2. The CDR3 runs to 14 residues. V shed 5 bases and J 1 base; nucleotides not matched to a gene: 5.

The chain recombines TRBV29-1 with TRBJ2-5; D tentatively reads TRBD1 or TRBD2 (5 bases each). The V end was cut by 4 bases, the J end by 3 bases, with 12 bases between. The CDR3 covers 13 residues. Germline V CDR1 and CDR2: SQVTM, ANQGSEA. CDR3 region: CSVVGDVEETQYF. CDR3 sequence (DNA): TGCAGCGTTGTGGGGGACGTCGAAGAGACCCAGTACTTC.

This clonotype was seen just once. The genes are TRBV4-1 and TRBJ1-1; the D gene is possibly TRBD1 (6 bases). V lost 3 bases and J lost 6, with 17 bases in between. CDR3 size: 15 residues. Germline V gene data show CDR1 as MGHRA and CDR2 as YSYEKL. CDR3 loop: CASSHPLRGKAEAFF. CDR3 DNA: TGCGCCAGCAGCCACCCACTTAGGGGGAAGGCTGAAGCTTTCTTT.

The V gene is TRBV5-1, the J gene TRBJ2-5; D is perhaps TRBD2 (5 bases). CDR3 length equals 14 residues. V lost 3 bases, J lost 1 base, and 10 bases lay in between. The germline V gene encodes CDR1 SGHRS and CDR2 YFSETQ. The CDR3 is CASSSLGLQETQYF. As DNA, the CDR3 is TGCGCCAGCAGCTCACTAGGGCTCCAAGAGACCCAGTACTTC.

V gene TRBV7-9 combines with J gene TRBJ2-1; TRBD2 might be the D (5 bases). The ends were cut back, 5 bases at V and 8 bases at J, with 13 bases in the middle. CDR3 length equals 13 residues. The germline V gene has CDR1 SEHNR and CDR2 FQNEAQ (reference sequence). The CDR3 DNA follows: TGTGCCAGCAGCCAATGGACTCCTCATGAGCAGTTCTTC. This codes for CASSQWTPHEQFF.

The chain employs TRBV7-8 and TRBJ2-3; the D gene is possibly TRBD1 (5 bases). Per germline, CDR1 SGHVS and CDR2 FQNEAQ. V was cut by 3 bases and J by 3 bases, with 10 bases left in between. The CDR3 totals 14 residues. The CDR3 region has the DNA TGTGCCAGCAGCTTGACAGTGGCTACAGATACGCAGTATTTT. Its translation: CASSLTVATDTQYF.

CDR3 sequence: CASSRSPGQFYEKLFF. CDR3 in DNA: TGCGCCAGCAGCCGTTCGCCGGGACAGTTTTATGAAAAACTGTTTTTT. The V and J genes are TRBV5-1 and TRBJ1-4; the match to TRBD1 covers 7 bases. Losses at the gene ends were 4 bases for V and 6 bases for J; bases not matched to a gene: 12. Germline lookup yields CDR1 SGHRS and CDR2 YFSETQ. This CDR3 has 16 amino acids.

The chain has TRBV7-2 and TRBJ2-7, with TRBD2 matching over 11 bases. CDR3 length equals 14 residues. After removal of 5 bases from V and 7 bases from J, the junction contained 7 bases not matched to a gene. Looked up from germline, CDR1 is SGHTA and CDR2 is FQGNSA. The CDR3 protein is CASSGGLAVGEQYF. For the CDR3, the DNA is TGTGCCAGCAGCGGGGGACTAGCGGTGGGGGAGCAGTACTTC. Filled out from reference TRBV7-2 and TRBJ2-7, the complete variable domain reads GAGVSQSPSNKVTEKGKDVELRCDPISGHTALYWYRQSLGQGLEFLIYFQGNSAPDKSGLPSDRFSAERTGGSVSTLTIQRTQQEDSAVYLCASSGGLAVGEQYFGPGTRLTVT.

This clonotype has just a few counts. The chain couples TRBV24-1 to TRBJ2-2, with D maybe TRBD1 (7 bases). The CDR3 totals 14 residues. The germline V gene has CDR1 KGHDR and CDR2 SFDVKD. The V end was cut by 4 bases, the J end by 3 bases, with 8 bases between. In DNA form, the CDR3 reads TGTGCCACCAGTGACAGGGGGGACACCGGGGAGCTGTTTTTT. Translation: CATSDRGDTGELFF.

This clonotype was seen only a few times. V is TRBV20-1 and J is TRBJ2-3, with TRBD2 identical over 13 bases. The CDR3 is made up of 16 amino acids. The V and J ends lost 5 bases and 7 bases, in that order; junction bases with no gene match: 12. CDR1 DFQATT and CDR2 SNEGSKA come from the germline V gene (reference sequence). The CDR3, as DNA: TGCAGTGCTCCCGGACTAGCGGGAGCATTCCCCTATACGCAGTATTTT. As protein: CSAPGLAGAFPYTQYF.

The DNA for the CDR3 is TGTGCCAGCAGTTACTCGCTCGAGGTTAACTATGGCTACACCTTC. It encodes CASSYSLEVNYGYTF. The rearrangement joins TRBV6-6 to TRBJ1-2; D unclear. There are 15 residues in the CDR3. Germline V gene sequence: CDR1 MNHNY, CDR2 SVGAGI (reference sequence). The V and J ends lost 0 bases and 1 base respectively, with 9 bases between them.

The chain combines TRBV25-1 with TRBJ2-1; D is possibly TRBD2 (6 bases). CDR3 length: 14 residues. V was pared by 5 bases and J by 4 bases, with 12 bases between. Germline V lookup: CDR1 MGHDK, CDR2 SYGVNS. In DNA form, the CDR3 reads TGTGCCAGCAGTAGTAGCGGCTTGTACAATGAGCAGTTCTTC. It encodes CASSSSGLYNEQFF.

This clonotype was counted a single time. The gene calls are TRBV6-1 and TRBJ2-3; D is unclear. The CDR3 is made up of 17 amino acids. Trimming pared 5 bases from V and 1 base from J, leaving 19 bases between. Looked up from germline, CDR1 is MNHNS and CDR2 is SASEGT. CDR3 loop: CASSPIPRNGGTDTQYF. For the CDR3, the DNA is TGTGCCAGCAGTCCTATCCCCCGAAACGGTGGCACAGATACGCAGTATTTT.

This clonotype was detected a few times. Here the CDR3 reads CASSPSGLADYEQYF. Here the CDR3 DNA reads TGTGCCAGCAGCCCGTCGGGACTAGCGGACTACGAGCAGTACTTC. The V gene is TRBV4-2, the J gene TRBJ2-7; 11 bases align to TRBD2. Germline values: CDR1 LGHNA, CDR2 YNFKEQ. This CDR3 comprises 15 residues. V was clipped by 4 bases and J by 3 bases; unmatched bases: 5.

The V gene is TRBV6-6, the J gene TRBJ2-1; TRBD1 might be the D (5 bases). V gave up 4 bases and J gave up 10 bases, with 20 bases separating them. The germline V gene encodes CDR1 MNHNY and CDR2 SVGAGI (reference sequence). The CDR3 runs 15 residues. The CDR3 bases are TGTGCCAGCAGTTCGCTGACAGCTCCCTCTGGAGAGCAGTTCTTC. Translating gives CASSSLTAPSGEQFF.

The chain couples TRBV29-1 to TRBJ1-2; D is possibly TRBD1 (5 bases). Between the trimmed V and J ends, which lost 3 bases and 0 bases, there was a span of 8 bases. The CDR3 totals 13 residues. Germline V gene lookup returns CDR1 SQVTM and CDR2 ANQGSEA. CDR3 sequence: CSVDDSTNYGYTF. The CDR3, as DNA: TGCAGCGTTGATGACAGCACTAACTATGGCTACACCTTC.

This clonotype was seen a single time. The rearrangement joins TRBV10-3 to TRBJ2-4, with no clear D. Germline assignment: CDR1 ENHRY and CDR2 SYGVKD. The CDR3 totals 14 residues. V dropped 4 bases and J dropped 6 bases, with 13 bases sitting between them. The CDR3 DNA reads TGTGCCATCAGTGGGTCGGGCTTTGGAAACATTCAGTACTTC. Its protein product is CAISGSGFGNIQYF.

Only a few counts were recorded for this clonotype. The V and J genes are TRBV10-3 and TRBJ2-4, with 12 bases that match TRBD2. The J call may be faulty, since TRBJ2-7 better matches the DNA end. CDR1 is ENHRY, CDR2 SYGVKD, per germline. The CDR3 runs 14 residues. The CDR3 coding sequence is TGTGCCAGCCGGACTAGCGGGAATACACACGAGCAGTACTTC. It specifies CASRTSGNTHEQYF.

This clonotype was seen just once. One end of the junction does not line up with germline, which may come from a read error. The J gene is TRBJ2-3, the V gene TRBV5-5, with 15 bases aligning to TRBD2. The CDR3 spans 16 residues. Germline V gene data show CDR1 as SGHKS and CDR2 as YYEKEE (reference sequence). DNA of the CDR3: TGTGCCAGCAGATTGGGACTAGCGGGGGGTACAGATACGCAGTATTTT. Its protein product is CASRLGLAGGTDTQYF.

The V call is TRBV28, the J call TRBJ2-7, with TRBD1 as a possible D gene (6 bases). Germline-derived CDR1 and CDR2 are MDHEN and SYDVKM. Trimming left V 2 bases short and J 6 bases short, with 17 bases between. CDR3 length equals 15 residues. This CDR3 reads CASSLGSGVLAEQYF. The CDR3 DNA sequence: TGTGCCAGCAGTTTAGGGTCAGGGGTGCTCGCCGAGCAGTACTTC.

Details on this clonotype: As the CDR3 is not closed by the conserved phenylalanine or tryptophan, this likely results from a read error. The chain carries TRBV18 and TRBJ2-6; D call uncertain. Looked up from germline, CDR1 is KGHSH and CDR2 is LQKENI. The CDR3 length is 17 residues. V dropped 2 bases and J dropped 0 bases, with 11 bases sitting between them. The CDR3 loop is CASSPGGSPSGANVLTL. The CDR3 nucleotides are TGTGCCAGCTCACCAGGCGGCTCGCCCTCTGGGGCCAACGTCCTGACTCTC.

This clonotype was picked up a small number of times. CDR3 loop: CASSPEGNTIYF. The CDR3 DNA follows: TGTGCCAGCAGCCCAGAGGGAAACACCATATATTTT. This chain links TRBV11-2 with TRBJ1-3; no reliable D call. CDR3 size: 12 residues. The V gene lost 5 bases and the J gene lost 4 bases, with 6 bases spanning the gap. Germline V CDR1 and CDR2: SGHAT, FQNNGV.